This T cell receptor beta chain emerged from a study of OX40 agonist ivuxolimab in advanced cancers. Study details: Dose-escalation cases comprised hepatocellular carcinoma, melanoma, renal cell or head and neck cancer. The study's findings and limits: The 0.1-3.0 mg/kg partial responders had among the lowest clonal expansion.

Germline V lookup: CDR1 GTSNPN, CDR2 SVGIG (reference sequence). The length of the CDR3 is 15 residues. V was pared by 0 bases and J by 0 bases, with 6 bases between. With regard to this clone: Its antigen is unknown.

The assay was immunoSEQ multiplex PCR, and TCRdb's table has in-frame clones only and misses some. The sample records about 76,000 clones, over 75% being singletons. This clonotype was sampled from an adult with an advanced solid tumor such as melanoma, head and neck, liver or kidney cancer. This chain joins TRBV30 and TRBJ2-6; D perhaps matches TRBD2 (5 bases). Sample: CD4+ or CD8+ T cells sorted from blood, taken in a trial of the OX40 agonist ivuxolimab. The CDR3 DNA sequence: TGTGCCTGGAGTGTTCGGGGCTCTGGGGCCAACGTCCTGACTTTC. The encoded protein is CAWSVRGSGANVLTF.